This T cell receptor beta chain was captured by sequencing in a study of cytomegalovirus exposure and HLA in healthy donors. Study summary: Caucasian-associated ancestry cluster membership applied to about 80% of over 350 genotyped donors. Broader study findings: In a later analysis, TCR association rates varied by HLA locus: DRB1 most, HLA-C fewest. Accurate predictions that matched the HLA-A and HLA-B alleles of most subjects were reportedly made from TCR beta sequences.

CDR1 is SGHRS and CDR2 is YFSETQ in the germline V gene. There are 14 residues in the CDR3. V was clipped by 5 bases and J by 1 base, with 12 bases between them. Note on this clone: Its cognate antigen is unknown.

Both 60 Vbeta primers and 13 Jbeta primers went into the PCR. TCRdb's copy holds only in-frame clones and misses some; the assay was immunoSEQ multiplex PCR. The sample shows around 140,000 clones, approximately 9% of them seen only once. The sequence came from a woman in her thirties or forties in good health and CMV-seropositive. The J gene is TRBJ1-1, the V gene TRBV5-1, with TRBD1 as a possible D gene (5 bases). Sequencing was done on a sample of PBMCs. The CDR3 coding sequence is TGCGCCAGCAGTTTCTTTGACAGGAACACTGAAGCTTTCTTT. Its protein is CASSFFDRNTEAFF. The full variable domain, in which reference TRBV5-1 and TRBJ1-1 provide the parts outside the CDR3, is KAGVTQTPRYLIKTRGQQVTLSCSPISGHRSVSWYQQTPGQGLQFLFEYFSETQRNKGNFPGRFSGRQFSNSRSEMNVSTLELGDSALYLCASSFFDRNTEAFFGQGTRLTVV.